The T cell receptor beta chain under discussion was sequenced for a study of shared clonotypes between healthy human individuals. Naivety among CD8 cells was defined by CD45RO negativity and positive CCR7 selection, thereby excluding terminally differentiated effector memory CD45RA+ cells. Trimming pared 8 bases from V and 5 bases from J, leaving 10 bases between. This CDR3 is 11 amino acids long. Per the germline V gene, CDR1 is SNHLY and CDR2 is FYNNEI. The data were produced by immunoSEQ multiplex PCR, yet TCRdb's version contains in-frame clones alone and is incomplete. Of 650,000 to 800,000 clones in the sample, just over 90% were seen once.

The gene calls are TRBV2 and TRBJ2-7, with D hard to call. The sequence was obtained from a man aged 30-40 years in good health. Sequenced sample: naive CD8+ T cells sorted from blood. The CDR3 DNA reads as TGTGCCAGCGTTGGACGACACGAGCAGTACTTC. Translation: CASVGRHEQYF.